This T cell receptor (beta chain) was identified during a study of blood T cell repertoires in COVID-19. TCRdb's table, derived via immunoSEQ multiplex PCR, lists solely in-frame clones and lacks some. Among some 89,000 clones, just over 90% were seen once, and the ten largest hold around 1.7%. This clone was counted a single time. Trimming cost V 6 bases and J 5 bases; bases outside gene matches: 9. Germline V lookup: CDR1 MNHEY, CDR2 SVGAGI. This CDR3 spans 14 amino acids. The sequenced sample consisted of peripheral blood. The TCR sequence derives from a man in his sixties with acute or convalescent COVID-19. V gene TRBV6-5 combines with J gene TRBJ2-5, with 7 bases matching TRBD1. The CDR3 here is CASSSGGTGETQYF. The CDR3 DNA reads as TGTGCCAGCAGCTCAGGGGGAACTGGGGAGACCCAGTACTTC.